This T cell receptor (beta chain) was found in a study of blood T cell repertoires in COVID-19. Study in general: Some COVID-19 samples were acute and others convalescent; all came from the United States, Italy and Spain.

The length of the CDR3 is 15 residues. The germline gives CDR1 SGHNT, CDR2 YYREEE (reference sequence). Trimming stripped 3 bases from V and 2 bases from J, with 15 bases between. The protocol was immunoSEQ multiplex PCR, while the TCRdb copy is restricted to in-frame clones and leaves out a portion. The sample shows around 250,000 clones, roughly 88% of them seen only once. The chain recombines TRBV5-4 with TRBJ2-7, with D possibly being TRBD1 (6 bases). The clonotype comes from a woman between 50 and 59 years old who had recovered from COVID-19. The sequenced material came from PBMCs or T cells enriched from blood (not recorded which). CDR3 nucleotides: TGTGCCAGCAGCTCCGGGACACAGGTAACCTACGAGCAGTACTTC. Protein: CASSSGTQVTYEQYF.